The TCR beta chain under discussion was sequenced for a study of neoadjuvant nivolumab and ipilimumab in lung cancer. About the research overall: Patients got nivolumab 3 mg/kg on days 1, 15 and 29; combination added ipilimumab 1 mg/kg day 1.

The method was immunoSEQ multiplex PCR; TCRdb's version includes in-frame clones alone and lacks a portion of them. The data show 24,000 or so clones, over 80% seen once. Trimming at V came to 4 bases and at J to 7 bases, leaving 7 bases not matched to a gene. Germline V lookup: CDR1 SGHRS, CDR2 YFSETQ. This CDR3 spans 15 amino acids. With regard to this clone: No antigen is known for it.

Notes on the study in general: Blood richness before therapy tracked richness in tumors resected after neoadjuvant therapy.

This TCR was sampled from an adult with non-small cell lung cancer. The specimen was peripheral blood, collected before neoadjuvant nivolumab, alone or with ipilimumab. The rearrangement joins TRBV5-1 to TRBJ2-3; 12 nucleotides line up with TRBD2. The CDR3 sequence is CASSPRTSGVNTQYF. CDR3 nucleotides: TGCGCCAGCAGCCCCCGGACTAGCGGGGTAAATACGCAGTATTTT.